Given below is one TCR beta chain in context. Antigen unknown. There are 17 residues in the CDR3. CDR1 and CDR2 (germline): SGHAT, FQNNGV. These data originate in a study of monozygotic twins with inflammatory bowel disease. Study-level findings and limits: Ultimately, a single strong signal or clonotype associated with IBD was not supported. Researchers report that IBD patients shared fewer clonotypes with others than healthy twins, especially amid disease activity. Researchers reported no repertoire similarity difference between concordant and discordant twins, possibly from limited power.

Using the 5' RACE reads, TCRdb records one entry per CDR3 protein without DNA. The sample totals fewer than 550,000 distinct CDR3 sequences. The origin of this receptor is a human donor with ulcerative colitis or Crohn's disease, or a healthy co-twin of an affected twin (not recorded which). Sequencing used blood. The J gene is TRBJ2-3, the V gene TRBV11-2; the D gene TCRdb calls, TRBD2, cannot be checked with no DNA. The CDR3 spells CASSPGLAGISTDTQYF.